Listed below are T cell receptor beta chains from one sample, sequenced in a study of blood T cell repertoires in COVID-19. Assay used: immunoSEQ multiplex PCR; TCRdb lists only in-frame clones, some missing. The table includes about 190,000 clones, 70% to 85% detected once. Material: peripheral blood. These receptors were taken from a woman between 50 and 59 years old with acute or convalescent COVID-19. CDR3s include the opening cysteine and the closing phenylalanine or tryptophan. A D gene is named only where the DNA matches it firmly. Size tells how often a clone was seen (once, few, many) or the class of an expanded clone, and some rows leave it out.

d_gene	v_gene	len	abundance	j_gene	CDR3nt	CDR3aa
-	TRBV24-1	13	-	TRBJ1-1	-	CATSDFARGTTFF
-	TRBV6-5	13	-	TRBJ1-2	TGTGCCAGCAGTTACGAGGCAGGGTCTGGCTACACCTTC	CASSYEAGSGYTF
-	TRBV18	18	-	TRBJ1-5	TGTGCCAGCTCACCACGGGGGACATTACAGGGTGGAGGCCAGCCCCAGCATTTT	CASSPRGTLQGGGQPQHF
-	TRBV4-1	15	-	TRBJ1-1	TGCGCCAGCAGCCAAGATCCGGCAGGGCGAACACAAGCTTTCTTT	CASSQDPAGRTQAFF
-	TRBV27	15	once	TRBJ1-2	TGTGCCAGCAGTGCCCGGGACTCCCCAAACTATGGCTACACCTTC	CASSARDSPNYGYTF
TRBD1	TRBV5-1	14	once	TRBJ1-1	TGCGCCAGCAGCTGGGGACAGGGCCCTCCTGAAGCTTTCTTT	CASSWGQGPPEAFF
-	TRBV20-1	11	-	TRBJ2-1	TGCAGTGCTGCGGACTACTCTGAGCAGTTCTTC	CSAADYSEQFF
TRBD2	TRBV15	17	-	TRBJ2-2	TGTGCCACCACATTGAAAAGAGCGGGGGGGAGAGCCGGGGAGCTGTTTTTT	CATTLKRAGGRAGELFF
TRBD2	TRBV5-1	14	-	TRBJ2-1	TGCGCCAGCAGCAGGGCGGGGGAAATCTATGAGCAGTTCTTC	CASSRAGEIYEQFF
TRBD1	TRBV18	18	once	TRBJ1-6	TGTGCCAGCTCACCACGCCTTACTGGACAGGGGCCCAATTCACCCCTCCACTTT	CASSPRLTGQGPNSPLHF
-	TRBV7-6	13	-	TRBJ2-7	TGTGCCAGCGGGATTGGGGAGTCCTACGAGCAGTACTTC	CASGIGESYEQYF
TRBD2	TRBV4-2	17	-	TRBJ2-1	TGTGCCAGCAGCCAAGACCGGGGGACTAGCGGGAGGAATGAGCAGTTCTTC	CASSQDRGTSGRNEQFF
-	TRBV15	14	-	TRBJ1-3	TGTGCCACCAGGGCCGGGAGCTCTGGAAACACCATATATTTT	CATRAGSSGNTIYF
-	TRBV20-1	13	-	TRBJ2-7	TGCAGTGCTAGTTCAGGGTATCCCTACGAGCAGTACTTC	CSASSGYPYEQYF
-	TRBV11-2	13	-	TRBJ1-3	TGTGCCAGCAGCCCGTACGGCGGTGCCACCATATATTTT	CASSPYGGATIYF
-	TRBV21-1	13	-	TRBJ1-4	TGTGCCAGCAGCAACACAGGGGGTGAAAAACTGTTTTTT	CASSNTGGEKLFF
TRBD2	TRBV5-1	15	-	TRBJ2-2	TGCGCCAGCAGCTCCGGACTAGCGAACACCGGGGAGCTGTTTTTT	CASSSGLANTGELFF
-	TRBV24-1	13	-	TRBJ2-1	TGTGCCACCAGTGAGGCCTGGCGGGATGAGCAGTTCTTC	CATSEAWRDEQFF
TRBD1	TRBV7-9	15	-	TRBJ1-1	TGTGCCAGCAGCCTACGACAGGGTAGTAGCACTGAAGCTTTCTTT	CASSLRQGSSTEAFF
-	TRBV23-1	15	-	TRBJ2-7	TGCGCCAGCCATAGATCTCGGGGGTCGAGGGACGAGCAGTACTTC	CASHRSRGSRDEQYF
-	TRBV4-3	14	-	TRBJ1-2	TGCGCCAGCAGCCAAGTGGGCCTATCTTATGGCTACACCTTC	CASSQVGLSYGYTF
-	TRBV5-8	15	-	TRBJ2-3	TGTGCCAGCACTTATATAAGGGGGGGACCCGATACGCAGTATTTT	CASTYIRGGPDTQYF
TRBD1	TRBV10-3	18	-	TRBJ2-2	TGTGCCATCAGTGAGTCGCACCGCGGGACAGGGAGGACCGGGGAGCTGTTTTTT	CAISESHRGTGRTGELFF
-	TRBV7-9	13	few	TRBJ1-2	TGTGCCAGCAGCTTAGCACAAAACTATGGCTACACCTTC	CASSLAQNYGYTF
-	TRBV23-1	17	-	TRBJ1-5	TGCGCCAGCAGTCAACATAGGCTGCAACGGGGCAATCAGCCCCAGCATTTT	CASSQHRLQRGNQPQHF